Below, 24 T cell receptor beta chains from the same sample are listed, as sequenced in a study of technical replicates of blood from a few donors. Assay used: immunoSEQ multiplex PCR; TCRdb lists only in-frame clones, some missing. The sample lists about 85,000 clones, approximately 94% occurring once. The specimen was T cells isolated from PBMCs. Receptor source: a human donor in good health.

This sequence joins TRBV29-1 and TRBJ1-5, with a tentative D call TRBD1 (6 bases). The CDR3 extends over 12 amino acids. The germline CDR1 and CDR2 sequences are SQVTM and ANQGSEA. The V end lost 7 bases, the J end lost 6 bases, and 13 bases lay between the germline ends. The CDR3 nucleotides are TGCAGCGCCTACAGGGCGGGTCAGCCCCAGCATTTT. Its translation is CSAYRAGQPQHF. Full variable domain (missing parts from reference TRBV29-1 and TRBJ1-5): SAVISQKPSRDICQRGTSLTIQCQVDSQVTMMFWYRQQPGQSLTLIATANQGSEATYESGFVIDKFPISRPNLTFSTLTVSNMSPEDSSIYLCSAYRAGQPQHFGDGTRLSIL.

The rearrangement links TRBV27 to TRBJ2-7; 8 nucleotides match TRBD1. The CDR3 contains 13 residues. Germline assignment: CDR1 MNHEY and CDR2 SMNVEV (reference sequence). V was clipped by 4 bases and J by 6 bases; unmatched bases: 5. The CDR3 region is CASSSHTGGEQYF. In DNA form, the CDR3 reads TGTGCCAGCAGTTCCCACACAGGGGGCGAGCAGTACTTC.

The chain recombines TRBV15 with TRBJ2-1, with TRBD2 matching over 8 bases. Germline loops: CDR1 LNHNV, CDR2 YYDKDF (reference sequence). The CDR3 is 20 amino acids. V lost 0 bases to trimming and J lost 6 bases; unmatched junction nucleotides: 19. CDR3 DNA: TGTGCCACCAGCAGAGATTTAACCGCCAGGACTAGCACCGAGCCCAATGAGCAGTTCTTC. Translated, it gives CATSRDLTARTSTEPNEQFF.

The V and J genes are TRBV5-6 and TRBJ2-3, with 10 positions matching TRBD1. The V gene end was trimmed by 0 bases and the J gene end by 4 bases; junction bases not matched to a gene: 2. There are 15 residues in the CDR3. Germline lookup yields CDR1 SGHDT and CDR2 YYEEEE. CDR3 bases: TGTGCCAGCAGCTTGGTGGGACAGGGGTCAGATACGCAGTATTTT. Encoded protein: CASSLVGQGSDTQYF.

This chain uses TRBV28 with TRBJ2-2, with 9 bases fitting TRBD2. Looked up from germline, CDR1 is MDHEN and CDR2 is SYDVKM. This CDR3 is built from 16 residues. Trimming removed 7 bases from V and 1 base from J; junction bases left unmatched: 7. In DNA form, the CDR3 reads TGTGCCAGCACCGCTGGGACTAGCTGGAACACCGGGGAGCTGTTTTTT. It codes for CASTAGTSWNTGELFF.

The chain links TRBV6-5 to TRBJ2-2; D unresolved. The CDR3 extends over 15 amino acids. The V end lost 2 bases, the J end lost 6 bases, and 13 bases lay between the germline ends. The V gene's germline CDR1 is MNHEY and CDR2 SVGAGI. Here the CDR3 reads CASSYGQARPGELFF. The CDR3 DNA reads TGTGCCAGCAGTTACGGGCAGGCCCGGCCCGGGGAGCTGTTTTTT.

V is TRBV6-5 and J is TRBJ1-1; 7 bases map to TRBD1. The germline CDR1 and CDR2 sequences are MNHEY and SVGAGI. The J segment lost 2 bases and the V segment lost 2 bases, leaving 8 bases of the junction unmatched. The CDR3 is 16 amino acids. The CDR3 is CASSYPPTGINTEAFF. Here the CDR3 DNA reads TGTGCCAGCAGTTACCCCCCGACAGGGATTAACACTGAAGCTTTCTTT.

In nucleotides, the CDR3 is TGTGCCAGTAGTATAGGATGGGCGGCAGGGGGCCTTAGCAATCAGCCCCAGCATTTT. Protein: CASSIGWAAGGLSNQPQHF. The chain recombines TRBV19 with TRBJ1-5; 8 bases are shared with TRBD1. The junction had 11 bases not matched to a gene; V was cut back by 1 base and J by 0 bases. The CDR3 spans 19 residues. Per germline, CDR1 LNHDA and CDR2 SQIVND (reference sequence).

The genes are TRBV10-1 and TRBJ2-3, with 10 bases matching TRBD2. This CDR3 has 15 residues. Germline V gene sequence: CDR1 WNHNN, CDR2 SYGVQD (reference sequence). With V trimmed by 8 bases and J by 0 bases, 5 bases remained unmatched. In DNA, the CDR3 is TGCGCCAGCGCCAGGACTAGCGGAAGCACAGATACGCAGTATTTT. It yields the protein CASARTSGSTDTQYF.

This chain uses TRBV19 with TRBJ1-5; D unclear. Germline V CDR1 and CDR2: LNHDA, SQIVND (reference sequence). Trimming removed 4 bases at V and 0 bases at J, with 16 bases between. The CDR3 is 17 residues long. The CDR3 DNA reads TGTGCCAGTAGTACATCAGGCTGGCGAGATAGCAATCAGCCCCAGCATTTT. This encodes CASSTSGWRDSNQPQHF.

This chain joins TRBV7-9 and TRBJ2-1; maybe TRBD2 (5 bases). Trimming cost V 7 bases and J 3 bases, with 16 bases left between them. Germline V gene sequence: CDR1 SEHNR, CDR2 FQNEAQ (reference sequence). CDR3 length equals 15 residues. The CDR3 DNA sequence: TGTGCCAGCATCTCTCGGAGGAAAGGCTACAATGAGCAGTTCTTC. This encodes CASISRRKGYNEQFF. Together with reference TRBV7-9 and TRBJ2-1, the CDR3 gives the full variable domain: DTGVSQNPRHKITKRGQNVTFRCDPISEHNRLYWYRQTLGQGPEFLTYFQNEAQLEKSRLLSDRFSAERPKGSFSTLEIQRTEQGDSAMYLCASISRRKGYNEQFFGPGTRLTVL.

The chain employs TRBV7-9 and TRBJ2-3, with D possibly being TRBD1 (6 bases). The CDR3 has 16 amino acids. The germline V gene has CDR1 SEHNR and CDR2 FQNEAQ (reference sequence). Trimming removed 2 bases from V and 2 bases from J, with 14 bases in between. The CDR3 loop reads CASSLSGQGLTDTQYF. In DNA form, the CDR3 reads TGTGCCAGCAGCTTATCGGGGCAGGGGCTCACAGATACGCAGTATTTT.

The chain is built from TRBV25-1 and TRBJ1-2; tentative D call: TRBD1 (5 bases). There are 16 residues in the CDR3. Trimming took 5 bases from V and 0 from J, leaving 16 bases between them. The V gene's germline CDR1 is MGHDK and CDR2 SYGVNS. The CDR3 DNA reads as TGTGCCAGCAGTCCCCAGGGTAGCCCCTCTAACTATGGCTACACCTTC. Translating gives CASSPQGSPSNYGYTF.

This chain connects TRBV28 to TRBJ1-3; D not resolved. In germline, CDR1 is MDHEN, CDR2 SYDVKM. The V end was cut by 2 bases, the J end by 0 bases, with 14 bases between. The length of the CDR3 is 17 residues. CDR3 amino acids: CASSLVPGLSSGNTIYF. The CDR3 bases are TGTGCCAGCAGTTTAGTTCCGGGTCTTAGCTCTGGAAACACCATATATTTT.

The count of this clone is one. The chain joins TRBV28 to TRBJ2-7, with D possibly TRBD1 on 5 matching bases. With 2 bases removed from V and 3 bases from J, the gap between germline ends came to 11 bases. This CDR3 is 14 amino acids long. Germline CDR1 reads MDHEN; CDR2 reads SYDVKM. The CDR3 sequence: CASSLPGWSYEQYF. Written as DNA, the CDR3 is TGTGCCAGCAGTTTACCAGGGTGGAGCTACGAGCAGTACTTC. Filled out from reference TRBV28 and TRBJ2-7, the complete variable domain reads DVKVTQSSRYLVKRTGEKVFLECVQDMDHENMFWYRQDPGLGLRLIYFSYDVKMKEKGDIPEGYSVSREKKERFSLILESASTNQTSMYLCASSLPGWSYEQYFGPGTRLTVT.

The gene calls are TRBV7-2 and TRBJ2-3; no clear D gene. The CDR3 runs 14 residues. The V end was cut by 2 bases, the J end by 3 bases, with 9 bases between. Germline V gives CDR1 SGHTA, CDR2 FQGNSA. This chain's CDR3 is CASSLMFGTDTQYF. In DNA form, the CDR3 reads TGTGCCAGCAGCTTAATGTTCGGGACAGATACGCAGTATTTT.

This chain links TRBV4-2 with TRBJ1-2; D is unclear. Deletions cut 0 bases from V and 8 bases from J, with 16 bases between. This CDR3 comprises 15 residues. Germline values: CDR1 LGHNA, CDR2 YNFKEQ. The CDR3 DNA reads TGTGCCAGCAGCCAAGATAGCGGGCAGATACCAGGCTACACCTTC. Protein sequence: CASSQDSGQIPGYTF.

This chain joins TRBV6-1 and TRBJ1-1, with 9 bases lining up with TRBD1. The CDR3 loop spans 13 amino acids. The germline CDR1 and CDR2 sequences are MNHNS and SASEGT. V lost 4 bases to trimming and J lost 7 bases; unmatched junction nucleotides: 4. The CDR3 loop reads CASSGQGGHEAFF. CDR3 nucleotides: TGTGCCAGCAGTGGACAGGGGGGGCATGAAGCTTTCTTT.

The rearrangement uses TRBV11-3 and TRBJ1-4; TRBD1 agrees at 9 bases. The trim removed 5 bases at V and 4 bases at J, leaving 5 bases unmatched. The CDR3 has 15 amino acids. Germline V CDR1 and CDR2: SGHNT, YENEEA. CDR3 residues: CASSGDRAINEKLFF. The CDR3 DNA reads TGTGCCAGCAGCGGGGACAGGGCCATTAATGAAAAACTGTTTTTT. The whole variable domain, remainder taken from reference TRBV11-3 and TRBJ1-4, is EAGVVQSPRYKIIEKKQPVAFWCNPISGHNTLYWYLQNLGQGPELLIRYENEEAVDDSQLPKDRFSAERLKGVDSTLKIQPAELGDSAVYLCASSGDRAINEKLFFGSGTQLSVL.

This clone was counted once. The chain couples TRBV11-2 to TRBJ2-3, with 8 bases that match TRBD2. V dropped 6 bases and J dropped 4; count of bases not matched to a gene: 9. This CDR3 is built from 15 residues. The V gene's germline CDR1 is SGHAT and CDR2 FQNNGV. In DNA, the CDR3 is TGTGCCAGCAGGAGCGGGAGAGGGGGTGCAGATACGCAGTATTTT. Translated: CASRSGRGGADTQYF.

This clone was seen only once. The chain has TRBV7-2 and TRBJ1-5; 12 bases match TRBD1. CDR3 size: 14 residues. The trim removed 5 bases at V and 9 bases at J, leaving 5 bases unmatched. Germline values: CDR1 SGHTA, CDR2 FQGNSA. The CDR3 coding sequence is TGTGCCAGCAGCCAGGGACAGGGGGCCTGGCCCCAGCATTTT. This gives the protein CASSQGQGAWPQHF.

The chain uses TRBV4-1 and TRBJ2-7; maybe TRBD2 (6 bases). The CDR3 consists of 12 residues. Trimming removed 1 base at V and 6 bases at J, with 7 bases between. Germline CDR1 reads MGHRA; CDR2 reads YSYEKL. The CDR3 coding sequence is TGCGCCAGCAGCCAAGCCGGGGGCGAGCAGTACTTC. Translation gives CASSQAGGEQYF.

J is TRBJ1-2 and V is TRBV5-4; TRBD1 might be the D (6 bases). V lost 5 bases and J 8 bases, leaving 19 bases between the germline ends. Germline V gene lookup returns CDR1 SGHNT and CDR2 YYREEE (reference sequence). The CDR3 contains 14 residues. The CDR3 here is CASRLTGFSYGYTF. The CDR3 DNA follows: TGTGCCAGCAGGTTAACAGGGTTTAGCTACGGCTACACCTTC. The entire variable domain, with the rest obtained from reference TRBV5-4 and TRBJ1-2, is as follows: ETGVTQSPTHLIKTRGQQVTLRCSSQSGHNTVSWYQQALGQGPQFIFQYYREEENGRGNFPPRFSGLQFPNYSSELNVNALELDDSALYLCASRLTGFSYGYTFGSGTRLTVV.

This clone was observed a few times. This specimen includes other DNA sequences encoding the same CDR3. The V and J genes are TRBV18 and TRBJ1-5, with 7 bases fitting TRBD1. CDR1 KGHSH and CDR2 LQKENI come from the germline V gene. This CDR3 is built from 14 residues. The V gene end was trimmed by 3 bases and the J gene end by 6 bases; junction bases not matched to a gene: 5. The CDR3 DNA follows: TGTGCCAGCTCACCGGAGGGGGCGAGTCAGCCCCAGCATTTT. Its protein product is CASSPEGASQPQHF. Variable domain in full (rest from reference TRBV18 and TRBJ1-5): NAGVMQNPRHLVRRRGQEARLRCSPMKGHSHVYWYRQLPEEGLKFMVYLQKENIIDESGMPKERFSAEFPKEGPSILRIQQVVRGDSAAYFCASSPEGASQPQHFGDGTRLSIL.